The 20 T cell receptor beta chains below were found in one sample sequenced in a study of T cell responses to AZD1222 COVID-19 vaccine. Method: immunoSEQ multiplex PCR; TCRdb's copy keeps in-frame clones and lacks some. Counted here are 90,000 to 150,000 clones, roughly 90% occurring once; the ten biggest clones make up roughly 8.4%. Sequencing used peripheral blood, obtained on day 0 of AZD1222 vaccination. These receptors were collected from an adult in good health.

The chain is built from TRBV10-3 and TRBJ1-1; perhaps TRBD1 as D (6 bases). This CDR3 is built from 16 residues. V was pared by 2 bases and J by 1 base, with 14 bases between. The germline gives CDR1 ENHRY, CDR2 SYGVKD. CDR3 sequence reads: CAISEGRGAWNTEAFF. The DNA of the CDR3 is TGTGCCATCAGTGAGGGCAGGGGCGCCTGGAACACTGAAGCTTTCTTT.

J is TRBJ1-6 and V is TRBV7-9, with D unclear. The CDR3 is 14 residues long. Germline assignment: CDR1 SEHNR and CDR2 FQNEAQ (reference sequence). The ends were cut back, 5 bases at V and 8 bases at J, with 13 bases in the middle. DNA for the CDR3: TGTGCCAGCAGCCGGACTCAGCCTGATTCACCCCTCCACTTT. Its protein product is CASSRTQPDSPLHF.

CDR3 nucleotides: TGTGCCAGCAGGAAAGGGGACAGGGGCTATAATTCACCCCTCCACTTT. Protein: CASRKGDRGYNSPLHF. This sequence joins TRBV28 and TRBJ1-6; TRBD1 aligns across 10 bases. Trimming removed 6 bases from V and 3 bases from J; junction bases left unmatched: 5. CDR3 length equals 16 residues. Germline V gene sequence: CDR1 MDHEN, CDR2 SYDVKM. The full variable domain, in which reference TRBV28 and TRBJ1-6 provide the parts outside the CDR3, is DVKVTQSSRYLVKRTGEKVFLECVQDMDHENMFWYRQDPGLGLRLIYFSYDVKMKEKGDIPEGYSVSREKKERFSLILESASTNQTSMYLCASRKGDRGYNSPLHFGNGTRLTVT.

The rearrangement links TRBV5-1 to TRBJ1-6, with D unresolved. CDR1 and CDR2 from the germline V gene are SGHRS and YFSETQ. Deletions cut 6 bases from V and 0 bases from J, with 7 bases between. The CDR3 totals 14 residues. CDR3 region: CASMESSYNSPLHF. CDR3 in DNA: TGCGCCAGCATGGAGAGCTCCTATAATTCACCCCTCCACTTT.

The J gene is TRBJ1-4, the V gene TRBV30; D ambiguous. The CDR3 is 13 amino acids. Trimming removed 0 bases at V and 6 bases at J, with 8 bases between. CDR1 is GTSNPN and CDR2 is SVGIG in the germline V gene (reference sequence). The CDR3 region has the DNA TGTGCCTGGAGTGTAGACGGGTATGAAAAACTGTTTTTT. Encoded protein: CAWSVDGYEKLFF.

The gene calls are TRBV5-4 and TRBJ1-1; 7 positions match TRBD1. CDR3 size: 16 residues. J lost 1 base, V lost 4 bases, and 10 bases had no gene match. CDR1 is SGHNT, CDR2 YYREEE, per germline (reference sequence). The CDR3 DNA is TGTGCCAGCAGCCCCGGTTACAGGGGTACGAACACTGAAGCTTTCTTT. It encodes CASSPGYRGTNTEAFF.

The chain uses TRBV10-2 and TRBJ1-5; D gene uncertain. Trimming shortened V by 0 bases and J by 6 bases, and 18 bases separated the two germline ends. Germline V gene data show CDR1 as WSHSY and CDR2 as SAAADI. This CDR3 region has 17 residues. CDR3 sequence: CASSESGSTSNRQPQHF. In DNA, the CDR3 is TGCGCCAGCAGTGAGTCCGGATCGACCAGTAATCGTCAGCCCCAGCATTTT.

This chain connects TRBV6-6 to TRBJ1-1; D is unclear. V was clipped by 6 bases and J by 0 bases, with 8 bases between them. Germline loops: CDR1 MNHNY, CDR2 SVGAGI (reference sequence). This CDR3 comprises 13 residues. This CDR3 reads CASRGSLNTEAFF. CDR3 coding DNA: TGTGCCAGCAGAGGGTCCCTGAACACTGAAGCTTTCTTT.

V gene TRBV18 combines with J gene TRBJ1-2; D is perhaps TRBD1 (5 bases). Per germline, CDR1 KGHSH and CDR2 LQKENI. There are 13 residues in the CDR3. The V and J ends lost 3 bases and 4 bases respectively, with 9 bases between them. The DNA of the CDR3 is TGTGCCAGCTCACCTCAGGGCTTCTATGGCTACACCTTC. This encodes CASSPQGFYGYTF.

The J gene is TRBJ1-6, the V gene TRBV5-1, with D maybe TRBD1 (5 bases). Germline-derived CDR1 and CDR2 are SGHRS and YFSETQ. This CDR3 has 15 residues. V was pared by 7 bases and J by 2 bases, with 13 bases between. The CDR3 sequence is CASRGGVTYNSPLHF. As DNA, the CDR3 is TGCGCCAGCCGAGGAGGGGTTACCTATAATTCACCCCTCCACTTT.

The chain couples TRBV12-3 or TRBV12-4 to TRBJ1-2, with a tentative D call TRBD1 (5 bases). The V and J ends lost 6 bases and 8 bases respectively, with 16 bases between them. There are 13 residues in the CDR3. Written as DNA, the CDR3 is TGTGCCAGCAGCTCATTTAGAGGGGTCGGCTACACCTTC. Translation: CASSSFRGVGYTF.

The J gene is TRBJ1-4, the V gene TRBV2; no clear D. CDR1 is SNHLY and CDR2 is FYNNEI in the germline V gene. The CDR3 consists of 13 residues. Trimming took off 3 bases at V and 14 bases at J, with 16 bases between the two ends. The CDR3 loop is CASSESGGVRLFF. The CDR3, as DNA: TGTGCCAGCAGTGAGTCAGGAGGTGTACGGCTGTTTTTT.

The genes are TRBV7-6 and TRBJ2-7, with D uncertain. CDR3 length equals 13 residues. CDR1 and CDR2 from the germline V gene are SGHVS and FNYEAQ. V lost 1 base and J lost 4, with 8 bases in between. CDR3 coding DNA: TGTGCCAGCAGCTTAGAGGCGATATACGAGCAGTACTTC. Translation: CASSLEAIYEQYF.

This clone occurred once. The CDR3 is CASSPADRAADTQYF. The CDR3 DNA follows: TGTGCCAGCTCACCGGCCGACAGGGCGGCAGATACGCAGTATTTT. The chain couples TRBV18 to TRBJ2-3; 7 bases map to TRBD1. Germline V gene sequence: CDR1 KGHSH, CDR2 LQKENI. This CDR3 region has 15 residues. V lost 3 bases to trimming and J lost 4 bases; unmatched junction nucleotides: 7.

The chain couples TRBV7-9 to TRBJ2-2; TRBD2 aligns across 11 bases. Germline CDR1 SEHNR, CDR2 FQNEAQ (reference sequence). J gave up 7 bases and V 1 base, and 11 bases lay outside the gene matches. The CDR3 covers 18 residues. The CDR3 DNA is TGTGCCAGCAGCTTAGTTGCTACTAGCGGGAGAATAATCGGGGAGCTGTTTTTT. It codes for CASSLVATSGRIIGELFF.

The chain has TRBV28 and TRBJ1-6; D gene uncertain. From germline, CDR1 is MDHEN and CDR2 SYDVKM. V was pared by 11 bases and J by 13 bases, with 18 bases between. The CDR3 length is 12 residues. CDR3 protein: CAAAGGLSPLHF. CDR3 coding DNA: TGTGCCGCGGCGGGCGGGCTATCTCCCCTCCACTTT.

This chain links TRBV19 with TRBJ1-2, with 7 bases identical to TRBD1. This CDR3 region has 13 residues. V dropped 6 bases and J dropped 4; count of bases not matched to a gene: 5. Germline CDR1 is LNHDA and CDR2 is SQIVND (reference sequence). CDR3 DNA: TGTGCCAGTAGCTCCGGGACAGCCTATGGCTACACCTTC. Encoded protein: CASSSGTAYGYTF.

In its sample, this clone was seen once. The chain links TRBV7-2 to TRBJ1-1, with D tentatively TRBD1 (5 bases). Germline V CDR1 and CDR2: SGHTA, FQGNSA. CDR3 length: 14 amino acids. Trimming shortened V by 2 bases and J by 4 bases, and 11 bases separated the two germline ends. The CDR3, as DNA: TGTGCCAGCAGCTTATTTGGGGCAGGCACTGAAGCTTTCTTT. This encodes CASSLFGAGTEAFF.

The CDR3 sequence: CASRTLTGNTIYF. CDR3 coding DNA: TGTGCCAGCAGAACTTTGACTGGAAACACCATATATTTT. The J gene is TRBJ1-3, the V gene TRBV28, with no clear D. The V gene's germline CDR1 is MDHEN and CDR2 SYDVKM. CDR3 length: 13 amino acids. V was pared by 6 bases and J by 2 bases, with 8 bases between.

The chain couples TRBV29-1 to TRBJ2-5; 7 positions agree with TRBD1. The V and J ends lost 6 bases and 4 bases, in that order; junction bases with no gene match: 2. Germline V gives CDR1 SQVTM, CDR2 ANQGSEA. This CDR3 is 11 amino acids long. The chain's CDR3 is CSVWTGETQYF. CDR3 DNA: TGCAGCGTATGGACAGGAGAGACCCAGTACTTC.